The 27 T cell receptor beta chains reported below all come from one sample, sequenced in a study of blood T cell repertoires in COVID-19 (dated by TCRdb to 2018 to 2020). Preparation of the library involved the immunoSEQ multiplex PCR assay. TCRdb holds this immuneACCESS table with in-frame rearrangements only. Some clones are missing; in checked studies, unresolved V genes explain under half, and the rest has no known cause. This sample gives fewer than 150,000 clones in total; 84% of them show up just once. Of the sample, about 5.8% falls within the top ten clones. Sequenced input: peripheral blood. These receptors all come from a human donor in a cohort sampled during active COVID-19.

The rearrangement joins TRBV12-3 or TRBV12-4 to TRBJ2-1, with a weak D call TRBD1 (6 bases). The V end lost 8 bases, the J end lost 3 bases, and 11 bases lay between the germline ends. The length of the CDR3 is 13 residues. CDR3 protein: CASLAGVYNEQFF. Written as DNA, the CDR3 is TGTGCCAGCCTCGCAGGGGTCTACAATGAGCAGTTCTTC.

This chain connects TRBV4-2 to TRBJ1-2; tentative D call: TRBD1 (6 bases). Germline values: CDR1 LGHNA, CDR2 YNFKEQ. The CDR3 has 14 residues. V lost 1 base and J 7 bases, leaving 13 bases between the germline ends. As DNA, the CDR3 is TGTGCCAGCAGCCAAGGAGGGGGGGGAAGTGGCTACACCTTC. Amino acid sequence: CASSQGGGGSGYTF.

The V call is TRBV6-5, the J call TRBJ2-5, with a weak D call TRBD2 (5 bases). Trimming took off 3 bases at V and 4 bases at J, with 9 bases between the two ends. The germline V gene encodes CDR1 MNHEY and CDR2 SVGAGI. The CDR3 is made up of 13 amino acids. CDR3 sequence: CASSYLGRETQYF. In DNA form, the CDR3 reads TGTGCCAGCAGTTATTTAGGGAGAGAGACCCAGTACTTC.

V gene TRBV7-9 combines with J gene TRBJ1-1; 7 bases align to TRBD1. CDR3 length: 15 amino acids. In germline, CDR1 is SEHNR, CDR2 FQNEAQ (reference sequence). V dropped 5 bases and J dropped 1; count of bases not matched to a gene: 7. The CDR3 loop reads CASSPLGTANTEAFF. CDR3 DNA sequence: TGTGCCAGCAGCCCACTAGGGACAGCGAACACTGAAGCTTTCTTT.

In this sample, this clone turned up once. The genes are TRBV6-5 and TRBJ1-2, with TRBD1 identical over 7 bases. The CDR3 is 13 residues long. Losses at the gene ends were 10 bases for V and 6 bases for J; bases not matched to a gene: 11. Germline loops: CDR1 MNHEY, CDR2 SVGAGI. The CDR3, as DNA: TGTGCCACCCGACAGGGTGTTGGTCATGGCTACACCTTC. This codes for CATRQGVGHGYTF.

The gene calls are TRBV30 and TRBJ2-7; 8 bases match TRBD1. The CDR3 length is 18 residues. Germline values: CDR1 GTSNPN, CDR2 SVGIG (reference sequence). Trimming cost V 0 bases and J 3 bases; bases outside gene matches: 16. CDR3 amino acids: CAWSVSSGQGPSYYEQYF. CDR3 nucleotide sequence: TGTGCCTGGAGTGTTTCAAGCGGACAGGGTCCTAGCTACTACGAGCAGTACTTC.

The DNA of the CDR3 is TGCGCCAGCAGCCAAGAGGTAGCCCTAAGAAATCAGCCCCAGCATTTT. Amino acid sequence: CASSQEVALRNQPQHF. The V gene is TRBV4-1, the J gene TRBJ1-5; no clear D. V lost 0 bases, J lost 4 bases, and 13 bases lay in between. From germline, CDR1 is MGHRA and CDR2 YSYEKL. The CDR3 covers 16 residues.

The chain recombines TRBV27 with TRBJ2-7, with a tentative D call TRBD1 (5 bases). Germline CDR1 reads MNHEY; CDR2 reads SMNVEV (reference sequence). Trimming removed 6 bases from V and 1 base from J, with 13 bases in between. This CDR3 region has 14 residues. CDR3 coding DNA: TGTGCCAGCAGCCCTTCAGGGAAATCCTACGAGCAGTACTTC. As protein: CASSPSGKSYEQYF.

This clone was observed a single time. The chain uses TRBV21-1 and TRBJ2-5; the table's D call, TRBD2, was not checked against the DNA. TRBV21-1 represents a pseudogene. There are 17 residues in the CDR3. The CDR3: CASSKRTSGGYQETQYF. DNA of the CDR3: TGTGCCAGCAGCAAAAGGACTAGCGGGGGGTACCAAGAGACCCAGTACTTC.

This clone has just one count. As DNA, the CDR3 is TGTGCCAGCAGCCAATCAGGGGATCAGTCCGGGGAGCTGTTTTTT. Translating gives CASSQSGDQSGELFF. The J gene is TRBJ2-2, the V gene TRBV7-2; possible D gene TRBD1, 6 bases. The CDR3 runs 15 residues. Looked up from germline, CDR1 is SGHTA and CDR2 is FQGNSA. V shed 5 bases and J shed 6 bases, with 16 bases lying between them.

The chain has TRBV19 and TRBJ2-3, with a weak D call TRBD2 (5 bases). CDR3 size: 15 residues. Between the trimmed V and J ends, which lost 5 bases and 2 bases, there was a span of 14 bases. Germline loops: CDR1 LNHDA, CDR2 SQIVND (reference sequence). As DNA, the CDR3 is TGTGCCAGTAGTGATTGGGGAGAAATCACAGATACGCAGTATTTT. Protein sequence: CASSDWGEITDTQYF.

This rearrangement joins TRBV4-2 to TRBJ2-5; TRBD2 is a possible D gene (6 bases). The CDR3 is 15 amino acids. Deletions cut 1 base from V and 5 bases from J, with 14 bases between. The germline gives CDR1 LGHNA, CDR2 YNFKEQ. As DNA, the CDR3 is TGTGCCAGCAGCCAAGGAGAGGGGCTAGCGGAGACCCAGTACTTC. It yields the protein CASSQGEGLAETQYF.

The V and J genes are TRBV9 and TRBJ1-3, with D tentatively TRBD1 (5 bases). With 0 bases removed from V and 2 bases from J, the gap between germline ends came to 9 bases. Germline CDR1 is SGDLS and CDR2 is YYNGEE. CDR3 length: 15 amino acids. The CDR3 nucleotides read TGTGCCAGCAGCGTAGTTGGGGGGACTGGAAACACCATATATTTT. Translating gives CASSVVGGTGNTIYF.

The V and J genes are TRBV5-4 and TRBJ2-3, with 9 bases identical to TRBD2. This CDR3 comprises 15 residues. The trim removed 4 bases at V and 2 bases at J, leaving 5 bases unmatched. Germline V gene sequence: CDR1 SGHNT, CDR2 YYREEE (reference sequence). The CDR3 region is CASSRSGGTTDTQYF. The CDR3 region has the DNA TGTGCCAGCAGCCGGAGCGGGGGGACCACAGATACGCAGTATTTT.

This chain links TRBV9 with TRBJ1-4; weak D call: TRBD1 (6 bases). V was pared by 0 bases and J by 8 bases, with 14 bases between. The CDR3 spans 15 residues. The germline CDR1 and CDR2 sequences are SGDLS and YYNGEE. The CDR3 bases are TGTGCCAGCAGCGTAGTCGTCCCGGGACAAGAAAAACTGTTTTTT. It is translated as CASSVVVPGQEKLFF. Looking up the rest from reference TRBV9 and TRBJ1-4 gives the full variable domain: DSGVTQTPKHLITATGQRVTLRCSPRSGDLSVYWYQQSLDQGLQFLIQYYNGEERAKGNILERFSAQQFPDLHSELNLSSLELGDSALYFCASSVVVPGQEKLFFGSGTQLSVL.

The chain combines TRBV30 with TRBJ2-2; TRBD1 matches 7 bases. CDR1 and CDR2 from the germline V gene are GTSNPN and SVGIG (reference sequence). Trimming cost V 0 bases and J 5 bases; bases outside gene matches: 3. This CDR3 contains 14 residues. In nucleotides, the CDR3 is TGTGCCTGGAGTGTAACAGGGGCGACCGGGGAGCTGTTTTTT. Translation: CAWSVTGATGELFF. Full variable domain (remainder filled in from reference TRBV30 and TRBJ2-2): SQTIHQWPATLVQPVGSPLSLECTVEGTSNPNLYWYRQAAGRGLQLLFYSVGIGQISSEVPQNLSASRPQDRQFILSSKKLLLSDSGFYLCAWSVTGATGELFFGEGSRLTVL.

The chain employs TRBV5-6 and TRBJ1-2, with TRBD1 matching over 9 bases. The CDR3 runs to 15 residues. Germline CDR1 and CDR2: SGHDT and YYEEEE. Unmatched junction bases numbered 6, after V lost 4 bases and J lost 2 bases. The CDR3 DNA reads TGTGCCAGCAGCCTGCCGGGACAGGGCAACTATGGCTACACCTTC. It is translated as CASSLPGQGNYGYTF.

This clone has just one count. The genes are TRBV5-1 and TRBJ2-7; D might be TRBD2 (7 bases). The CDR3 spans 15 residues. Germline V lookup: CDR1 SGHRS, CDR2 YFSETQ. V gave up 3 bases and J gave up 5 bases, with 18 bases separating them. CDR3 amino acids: CASSSIRGGGDEQYF. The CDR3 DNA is TGCGCCAGCAGCTCAATCCGCGGGGGCGGTGACGAGCAGTACTTC.

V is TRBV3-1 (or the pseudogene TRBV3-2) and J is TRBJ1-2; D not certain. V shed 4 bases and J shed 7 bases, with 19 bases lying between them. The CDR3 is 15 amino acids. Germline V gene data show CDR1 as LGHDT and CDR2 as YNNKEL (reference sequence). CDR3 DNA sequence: TGTGCCAGCAGCCTCTCGGAGGTTCCCAGTTTTGGCTACACCTTC. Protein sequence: CASSLSEVPSFGYTF.

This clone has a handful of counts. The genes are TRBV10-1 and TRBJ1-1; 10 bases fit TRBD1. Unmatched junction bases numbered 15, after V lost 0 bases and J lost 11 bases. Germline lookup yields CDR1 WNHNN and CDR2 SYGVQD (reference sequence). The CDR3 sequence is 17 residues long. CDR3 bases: TGCGCCAGCAGTGAGTCATTTTGCCGGGACAGGGGATTTAAGGCTTTCTTT. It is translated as CASSESFCRDRGFKAFF.

CDR3 DNA sequence: TGTGCCAGCCGTAACCAGGGGGCCCACCATGGCTACACCTTC. The encoded protein is CASRNQGAHHGYTF. This sequence joins TRBV2 and TRBJ1-2; 8 nucleotides match TRBD1. Germline loops: CDR1 SNHLY, CDR2 FYNNEI. J lost 6 bases, V lost 8 bases, and 11 bases had no gene match. The CDR3 spans 14 residues.

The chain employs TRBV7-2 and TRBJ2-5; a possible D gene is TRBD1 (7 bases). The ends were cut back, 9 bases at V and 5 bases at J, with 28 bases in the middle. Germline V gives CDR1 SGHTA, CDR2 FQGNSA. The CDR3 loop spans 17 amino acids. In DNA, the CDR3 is TGTGCCAGTGTAGGACAGGAGGGGACCACTAGCCGGGAGACCCAGTACTTC. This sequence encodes CASVGQEGTTSRETQYF.

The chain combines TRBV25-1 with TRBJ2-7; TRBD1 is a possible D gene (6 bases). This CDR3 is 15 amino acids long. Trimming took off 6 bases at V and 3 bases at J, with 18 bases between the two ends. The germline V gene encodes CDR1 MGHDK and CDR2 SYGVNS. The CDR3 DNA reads TGTGCCAGCAGAGACAGGATGGTTTTCTTCTACGAGCAGTACTTC. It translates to CASRDRMVFFYEQYF.

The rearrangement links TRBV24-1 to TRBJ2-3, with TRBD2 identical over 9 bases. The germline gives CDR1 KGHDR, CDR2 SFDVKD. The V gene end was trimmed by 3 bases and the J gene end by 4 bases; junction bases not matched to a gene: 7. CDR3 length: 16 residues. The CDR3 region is CATSDRRGGFADTQYF. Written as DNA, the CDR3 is TGTGCCACCAGTGATCGGCGGGGGGGCTTCGCAGATACGCAGTATTTT.

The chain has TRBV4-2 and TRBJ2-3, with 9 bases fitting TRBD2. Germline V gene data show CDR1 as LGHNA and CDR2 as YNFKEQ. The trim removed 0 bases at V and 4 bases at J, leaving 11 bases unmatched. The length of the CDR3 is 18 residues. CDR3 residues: CASSQEASSAGGADTQYF. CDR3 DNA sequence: TGTGCCAGCAGCCAAGAGGCGTCCTCAGCGGGGGGAGCAGATACGCAGTATTTT.

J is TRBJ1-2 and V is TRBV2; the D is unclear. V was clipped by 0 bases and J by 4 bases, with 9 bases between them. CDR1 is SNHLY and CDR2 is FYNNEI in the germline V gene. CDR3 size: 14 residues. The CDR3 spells CASSEALGPYGYTF. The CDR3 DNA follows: TGTGCCAGCAGTGAAGCGCTGGGCCCCTATGGCTACACCTTC.

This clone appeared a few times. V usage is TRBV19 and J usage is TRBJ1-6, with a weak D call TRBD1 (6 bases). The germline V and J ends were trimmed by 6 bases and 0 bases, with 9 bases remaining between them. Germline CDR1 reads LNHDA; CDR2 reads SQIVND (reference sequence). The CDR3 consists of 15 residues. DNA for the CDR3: TGTGCCAGTAGCCCACAGGGCTCCTATAATTCACCCCTCCACTTT. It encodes CASSPQGSYNSPLHF.